The rows below give T cell receptor beta chains drawn from one sample of a study of identical twins. Each CDR3 protein gets one entry after TCRdb re-called the 5' RACE reads with MiXCR. The repertoire holds some 1,700,000 distinct CDR3 sequences, with more than 30% as singletons. The sequenced sample consisted of cord blood. All receptors derive from a newborn girl in good health. CDR3s include the opening cysteine and the closing phenylalanine or tryptophan. D genes are given only for firm matches. For some rows the clone size is stated as once, few or many, or as a class when expanded; others skip it.

>TRBJ2-5|.|TRBV4-2|few|16
TGTGCCAGCAGCCTACAAGGGGCGTCGGGCCAAGAGACCCAGTACTTC
CASSLQGASGQETQYF
>TRBJ2-7|.|TRBV7-2|.|15
TGTGCCAGCAGCGGAAGTCCGAGGGCCTCCTACGAGCAGTACTTC
CASSGSPRASYEQYF
>TRBJ2-7|TRBD1|TRBV3-1|few|16
TGTGCCAGCAGCCAAGTTTCGACAGGGGGCTCCTACGAGCAGTACTTC
CASSQVSTGGSYEQYF
>TRBJ2-7|.|TRBV11-2|many|13
TGTGCCAGCAGCTTAGGACAGGATACCGAGCAGTACTTC
CASSLGQDTEQYF
>TRBJ2-3|TRBD2|TRBV12-3/TRBV12-4|.|20
TGTGCCAGCAGCCCAGGGACACTCCGACTAGCGGGAGCGAGCACAGATACGCAGTATTTT
CASSPGTLRLAGASTDTQYF
>TRBJ2-5|.|TRBV28|few|13
TGTGCCAGCAGTTTATGGGCGGGGAATGAGCAGTACTTC
CASSLWAGNEQYF
>TRBJ2-1|TRBD1|TRBV28|few|15
TGTGCCAGCAGCGCAGGGGGCAACCGATACAATGAGCAGTTCTTC
CASSAGGNRYNEQFF
>TRBJ2-7|.|TRBV18|.|14
TGTGCCAGCTCACCTGGGACGCCGGCCTACGAGCAGTACTTC
CASSPGTPAYEQYF
>TRBJ2-5|.|TRBV9|many|13
TGTGCCAGCAGCGGCCGACCACTTAATACCCAGTACTTC
CASSGRPLNTQYF
>TRBJ2-1|TRBD2|TRBV15|.|15
TGTGCCACCAGTCTAGGGACTAGCGGGAGCAATGAGCAGTTCTTC
CATSLGTSGSNEQFF
>TRBJ2-7|.|TRBV29-1|.|12
TGCAGCGTTTGGGGGGATAGCTACGAGCAGTACTTC
CSVWGDSYEQYF
>TRBJ1-6|TRBD1|TRBV5-1|.|14
TGCGCCAGCGGGCGGGACAGGGTGGAATCACCCCTCCACTTT
CASGRDRVESPLHF
>TRBJ1-4|TRBD1|TRBV7-2|few|15
TGTGCCAGCAGCTTAGCCCCGGGACAGGGGTCAAAACTGTTTTTT
CASSLAPGQGSKLFF
>TRBJ1-5|.|TRBV29-1|.|12
TGCAGCGTTGCCGGGGGAGATCAGCCCCAGCATTTT
CSVAGGDQPQHF
>TRBJ1-2|.|TRBV28|.|15
TGTGCCAGCAGTTTTCGGGGAGGGCCCTACTATGGCTACACCTTC
CASSFRGGPYYGYTF
>TRBJ1-1|.|TRBV28|.|11
TGTGCCAGCAGTTTGTCCATTGAAGCTTTCTTT
CASSLSIEAFF
>TRBJ2-7|.|TRBV6-6|.|16
TGTGCCAGCAGTTACTCTTACGGGGTAAGCTCCTACGAGCAGTACTTC
CASSYSYGVSSYEQYF
>TRBJ1-1|.|TRBV7-9|.|13
TGTGCCAGCAGCTTAGAATCGGGCACTGAAGCTTTCTTT
CASSLESGTEAFF
>TRBJ2-3|TRBD2|TRBV11-2|.|14
TGTGCCAGCAGCGCACATCTAGCGGCAGATACGCAGTATTTT
CASSAHLAADTQYF
>TRBJ1-1|.|TRBV3-1|few|16
TGTGCCAGCAGCCAAGAGGATCGGGACACGAACACTGAAGCTTTCTTT
CASSQEDRDTNTEAFF
>TRBJ2-7|TRBD2|TRBV20-1|.|15
TGCAGTGCTAGAGTCCCACTAGCGTTCTCCTACGAGCAGTACTTC
CSARVPLAFSYEQYF
>TRBJ2-5|.|TRBV21-1|.|16
TGTGCCAGCAGCTCCAACCCGGGACATACCGAAGAGACCCAGTACTTC
CASSSNPGHTEETQYF
>TRBJ1-2|TRBD1|TRBV5-1|.|16
TGCGCCAGCAGGCCGGGACAGCCGTCCTTATTCTATGGCTACACCTTC
CASRPGQPSLFYGYTF
>TRBJ2-1|.|TRBV28|.|17
TGTGCCAGCAGCTTGAGTAACAGGATAGTACCCTACAATGAGCAGTTCTTC
CASSLSNRIVPYNEQFF
>TRBJ2-1|.|TRBV4-1|.|17
TGCGCCAGCAGCCAAGATCCGGGTACTAGCTACTACAATGAGCAGTTCTTC
CASSQDPGTSYYNEQFF
>TRBJ2-2|.|TRBV7-9|.|16
TGTGCCAGCAGCACAAGGGACGGCGCGAACACCGGGGAGCTGTTTTTT
CASSTRDGANTGELFF
>TRBJ1-1|.|TRBV19|.|14
TGTGCCAGTAGTATGGGTTCCCTGAACACTGAAGCTTTCTTT
CASSMGSLNTEAFF
>TRBJ2-7|.|TRBV7-6|.|15
TGTGCCGGCAGCCGAGACAGCTATTCCTCCTACGAGCAGTACTTC
CAGSRDSYSSYEQYF
>TRBJ2-7|TRBD2|TRBV27|few|15
TGTGCCAGCAGCCTAGCGGGGAGCCTCTCCTACGAGCAGTACTTC
CASSLAGSLSYEQYF
>TRBJ2-5|TRBD2|TRBV5-6|few|15
TGTGCCAGCAGCTTGGATTCGTGGGAGGGAGAGACCCAGTACTTC
CASSLDSWEGETQYF
>TRBJ2-5|.|TRBV3-1|.|15
TGTGCCAGCAGCCAAGATCCCGCAGGTCAAGAGACCCAGTACTTC
CASSQDPAGQETQYF
>TRBJ1-6|.|TRBV4-2|few|17
TGTGCCAGCAGCCACCCGACGGAGAGCTCCTATAATTCACCCCTCCACTTT
CASSHPTESSYNSPLHF
>TRBJ2-1|.|TRBV14|few|15
TGTGCCAGCAGCCATTTGGCGCCAGTCCACAATGAGCAGTTCTTC
CASSHLAPVHNEQFF
>TRBJ2-3|TRBD2|TRBV6-6|many|16
TGTGCCAGCAGAGTTACTAGCGGGAGGATCACAGATACGCAGTATTTT
CASRVTSGRITDTQYF
>TRBJ2-2|.|TRBV10-3|.|12
TGTGCCATCAGCACAAACACCGGGGAGCTGTTTTTT
CAISTNTGELFF
>TRBJ2-1|.|TRBV9|.|14
TGTGCCAGCAGCGTAACCGACTCCTACAATGAGCAGTTCTTC
CASSVTDSYNEQFF
>TRBJ2-2|.|TRBV29-1|few|14
TGCAGCGTGGCTGCGGGGGCTTACACCGGGGAGCTGTTTTTT
CSVAAGAYTGELFF
>TRBJ2-3|TRBD2|TRBV2|many|20
TGTGCCAGCAGTGATTTTAATAGCGGGAGGGCACCCCCCAGGCGAGATACGCAGTATTTT
CASSDFNSGRAPPRRDTQYF
>TRBJ1-4|TRBD1|TRBV12-3/TRBV12-4|few|15
TGTGCCAGCAGGAGACAGGGGGCGAATAATGAAAAACTGTTTTTT
CASRRQGANNEKLFF
>TRBJ1-1|.|TRBV20-1|.|12
TGCAGTGCTTCCGACAGCAGGTCGATCGCTTTCTTT
CSASDSRSIAFF
>TRBJ2-3|TRBD1|TRBV4-1|.|14
TGCGCCAGCAGCCCCAGGGGGCTGCCAGATACGCAGTATTTT
CASSPRGLPDTQYF
>TRBJ1-2|.|TRBV6-6|few|16
TGTGCCAGCAGTTACGAACAGGGTGCGCCTAACTATGGCTACACCTTC
CASSYEQGAPNYGYTF
>TRBJ2-7|.|TRBV7-2|few|14
TGTGCCAGCACCCTTGCGGAGGGATCCTACGAGCAGTACTTC
CASTLAEGSYEQYF
>TRBJ1-1|.|TRBV7-9|.|14
TGTGCCAGCAGCTTAGTTGAGGGGTGGCCTGAAGCTTTCTTT
CASSLVEGWPEAFF
>TRBJ1-1|.|TRBV20-1|few|13
TGCAGTACCAGGGCAGACTTGAACACTGAAGCTTTCTTT
CSTRADLNTEAFF
>TRBJ2-3|.|TRBV7-2|few|15
TGTGCCAGCAGCTTAGTAGCAGCGGAGGGTGATACGCAGTATTTT
CASSLVAAEGDTQYF
>TRBJ1-2|TRBD1|TRBV20-1|.|16
TGCAGTGCGCTTCCAGGCAACAGGGGGTATGGCTATGGCTACACCTTC
CSALPGNRGYGYGYTF
>TRBJ2-1|TRBD2|TRBV11-2|.|18
TGTGCCAGCAGCTTCAAAGGGCTAGCGGGGGGCAAACACAATGAGCAGTTCTTC
CASSFKGLAGGKHNEQFF
>TRBJ1-6|.|TRBV4-1|.|12
TGCGCCAGCAGCCAAGATAATTCACCCCTCTACTTT
CASSQDNSPLYF
>TRBJ1-4|TRBD1|TRBV7-2|.|15
TGTGCCAGCAGCTCAGTGGGGACAGGGGGTGAAAAACTGTTTTTT
CASSSVGTGGEKLFF
>TRBJ2-3|.|TRBV2|few|13
TGTGCCAGCAGACCCAATTCATGGGATACGCAGTATTTT
CASRPNSWDTQYF
>TRBJ2-7|TRBD2|TRBV6-6|few|15
TGTGCCAGCAGTTGGGGACTAGTAAGCCCCTACGAGCAGTACTTC
CASSWGLVSPYEQYF